This T cell receptor (beta chain) came from a study (dated by TCRdb to about 2015). At the level of the whole study: The study set out to test whether tumor-infiltrating Tregs in breast cancer get recruited from blood Tregs or are instead converted in situ from other CD4+ T cell subsets. The paper as a whole reports these results and caveats: Rather than covering whole repertoires, validation in the larger cohort was restricted to a single TCR beta V-J rearrangement. Tumor memory CD4+ T cell TCR gene usage was found to cluster with blood and lymph node memory CD4+ cells and with lymph node naive CD4+ cells. The TCR alpha and beta sequences of tumor-infiltrating Tregs showed the greatest overlap with tumor naive CD4+ T cells, followed by blood naive CD4+ T cells.

Full-length TCR variable regions were amplified by 5' RACE PCR with constant-region reverse primers, and semi-nested PCR with Nested Universal Primer A was subsequently performed. The ReliaPrep RNA Cell Miniprep System was used to extract total RNA, which was then reverse transcribed into 5'RACE-ready cDNA with the SMARTer RACE 5'/3' Kit. Multiplex adaptors were used to barcode full-length TCR alpha and beta libraries, and the barcoded libraries were sequenced on an Illumina MiSeq. Per the original workflow: For each of nine subset-tissue groups, sequencing data from the five patients were pooled, and the groups were compared by unsupervised clustering of TCR gene usage. Repertoire similarity was calculated with the Morisita-Horn index, weighting shared sequences by their contribution to each repertoire. TCRdb reanalyzed the raw reads on its own, using fastp at Q25 for trimming and MiXCR for clone calling, and kept in-frame beta chains. Each entry merges the rows of one CDR3 protein and shows their most common DNA and genes. TCRdb's processing, not the authors', yielded these V and J calls. For this sample the table gives around 10,000 distinct CDR3 sequences, of which 27% were detected only once. The ten largest clones capture roughly 3.2% of the sample.

Cells that were CD4+CD25+CD127-/low were the ones isolated as Tregs. Tregs, naive and memory CD4+ T cells from tumor, blood and ipsilateral draining lymph nodes of a handful of breast cancer patients underwent full-length TCR alpha and beta sequencing. Tumor tissue and lymph nodes from ipsilateral axillary dissection were perfused with PBS, minced and digested with collagenase I and hyaluronidase. Ficoll density gradient centrifugation was used to isolate mononuclear cells from either lymph nodes or around 51 ml of peripheral blood. FACS confirmed that the sorted cell populations were more than 90% pure. About this clonotype itself: The clone's antigen remains unknown. The germline gene is not matched at one end of the junction; a read error may be the cause.

The CDR3 contains 15 residues, cysteine and phenylalanine counted. Only the CDR3 region is kept as DNA, spanning 45 bases read in frame from base 1. Sequences SGHRS (CDR1) and YFSETQ (CDR2) are obtained from the germline V gene. The receptor was derived from a female donor with breast cancer. This sequence uses TRBV5-1 and TRBJ1-3; the D gene assignment is ambiguous. The specimen sequenced was Tregs sorted from a lymph node. The CDR3 sequence is CASSPYGDPGNTIYF. The DNA sequence reads TGCGCCAGCAGCCCCTACGGGGATCCTGGGAACACCATATATTTT.